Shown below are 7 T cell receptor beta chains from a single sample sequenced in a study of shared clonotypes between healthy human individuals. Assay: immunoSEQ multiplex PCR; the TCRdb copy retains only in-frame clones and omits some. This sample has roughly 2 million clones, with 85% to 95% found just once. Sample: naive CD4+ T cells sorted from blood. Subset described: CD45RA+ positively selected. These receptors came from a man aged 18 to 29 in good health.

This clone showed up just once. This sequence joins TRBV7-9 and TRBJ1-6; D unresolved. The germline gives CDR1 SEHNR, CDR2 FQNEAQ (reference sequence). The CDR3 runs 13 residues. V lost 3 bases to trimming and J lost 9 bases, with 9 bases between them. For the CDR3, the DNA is TGTGCCAGCAGCTTTTCTGGCGTTTCACCCCTCCACTTT. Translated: CASSFSGVSPLHF.

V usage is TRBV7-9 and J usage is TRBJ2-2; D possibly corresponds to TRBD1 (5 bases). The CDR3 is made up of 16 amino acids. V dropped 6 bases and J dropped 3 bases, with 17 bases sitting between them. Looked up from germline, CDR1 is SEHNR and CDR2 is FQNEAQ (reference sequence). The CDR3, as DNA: TGTGCCAGCAGATTACAAGGGGAACGGCACACCGGGGAGCTGTTTTTT. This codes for CASRLQGERHTGELFF.

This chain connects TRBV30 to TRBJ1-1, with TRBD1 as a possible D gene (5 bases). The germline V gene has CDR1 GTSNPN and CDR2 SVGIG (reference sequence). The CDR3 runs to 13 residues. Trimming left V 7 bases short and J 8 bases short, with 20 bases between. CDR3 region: CAFLPGPWREAFF. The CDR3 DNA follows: TGTGCCTTCCTCCCGGGGCCTTGGCGCGAAGCTTTCTTT. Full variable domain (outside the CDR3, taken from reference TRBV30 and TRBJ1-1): SQTIHQWPATLVQPVGSPLSLECTVEGTSNPNLYWYRQAAGRGLQLLFYSVGIGQISSEVPQNLSASRPQDRQFILSSKKLLLSDSGFYLCAFLPGPWREAFFGQGTRLTVV.

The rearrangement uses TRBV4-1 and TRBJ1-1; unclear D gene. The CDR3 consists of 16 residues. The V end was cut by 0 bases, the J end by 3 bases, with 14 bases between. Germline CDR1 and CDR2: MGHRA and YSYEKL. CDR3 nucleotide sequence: TGCGCCAGCAGCCAAGATGGAGTGCAGTGGGACACTGAAGCTTTCTTT. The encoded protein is CASSQDGVQWDTEAFF.

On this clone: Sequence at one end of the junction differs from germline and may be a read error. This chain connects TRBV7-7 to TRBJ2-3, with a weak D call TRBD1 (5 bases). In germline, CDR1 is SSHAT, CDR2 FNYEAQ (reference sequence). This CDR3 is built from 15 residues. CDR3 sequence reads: CASSQRGLLGDTQYF. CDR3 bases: TGTGCTAGCAGCCAAAGGGGCCTTTTGGGAGATACGCAGTATTTT.

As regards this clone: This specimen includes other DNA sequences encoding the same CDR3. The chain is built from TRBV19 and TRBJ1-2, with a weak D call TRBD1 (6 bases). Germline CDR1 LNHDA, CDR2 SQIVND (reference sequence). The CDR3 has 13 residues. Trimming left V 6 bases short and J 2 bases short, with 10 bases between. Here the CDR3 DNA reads TGTGCCAGTAGCCTAGGACAGAACTATGGCTACACCTTC. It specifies CASSLGQNYGYTF. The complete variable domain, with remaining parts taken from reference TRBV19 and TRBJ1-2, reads DGGITQSPKYLFRKEGQNVTLSCEQNLNHDAMYWYRQDPGQGLRLIYYSQIVNDFQKGDIAEGYSVSREKKESFPLTVTSAQKNPTAFYLCASSLGQNYGYTFGSGTRLTVV.

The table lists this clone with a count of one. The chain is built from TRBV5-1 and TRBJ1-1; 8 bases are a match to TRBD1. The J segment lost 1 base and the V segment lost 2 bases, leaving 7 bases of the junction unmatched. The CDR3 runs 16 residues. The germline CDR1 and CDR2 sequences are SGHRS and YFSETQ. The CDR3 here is CASSFRTGSGNTEAFF. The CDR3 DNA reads TGCGCCAGCAGCTTTCGGACAGGGTCGGGGAACACTGAAGCTTTCTTT.